The entry below describes one TCR beta chain. Its matching antigen is unknown. These data come from a study of T cells in localized non-small cell lung cancer. The protocol was immunoSEQ multiplex PCR, while the TCRdb copy is restricted to in-frame clones and leaves out a portion. The sample records 55,000 to 65,000 clones, approximately 89% being singletons. CDR1 and CDR2 from the germline V gene are SGHNT and YYREEE (reference sequence). V was shortened by 0 bases and J by 4 bases, with 13 bases between the two germline ends. The CDR3 sequence is 15 residues long. Findings of the study overall: The study sequenced only one region of the tumor. As a result, intratumor heterogeneity could not be excluded and remains possible.

This clonotype was obtained from a man aged 35 to 69 with stage I lung adenocarcinoma. Specimen: peripheral blood, collected before any cancer treatment. The rearrangement uses TRBV5-4 and TRBJ1-2; D not certain. CDR3 loop: CASSLDRQGPYGYTF. The DNA of the CDR3 is TGTGCCAGCAGCTTGGATAGGCAAGGGCCCTATGGCTACACCTTC.